A single sample is the source of the 31 T cell receptor beta chains below, sequenced in a study of blood T cell repertoires in COVID-19. Produced via immunoSEQ multiplex PCR; TCRdb's table is partial and in-frame only. The table includes about 81,000 clones, roughly 78% detected once. Input material: peripheral blood. The receptors come from a human donor in a cohort sampled during active COVID-19.

This chain joins TRBV7-3 and TRBJ2-2; 7 bases fit TRBD1. Germline CDR1 and CDR2: SGHTA and FQGTGA. The CDR3 is 15 residues long. V gave up 1 base and J gave up 8 bases; unmatched junction bases: 7. The CDR3 protein is CASSLNVPGQGELFF. The CDR3 DNA sequence: TGTGCCAGCAGCTTAAATGTGCCGGGACAGGGGGAGCTGTTTTTT.

The rearrangement uses TRBV7-3 and TRBJ2-7; 10 bases fit TRBD1. There are 14 residues in the CDR3. Germline V gives CDR1 SGHTA, CDR2 FQGTGA. V gave up 5 bases and J gave up 7 bases; unmatched junction bases: 8. CDR3 coding DNA: TGTGCCAGCAGCCCAGGGACAGGGGCAAAAGAGCAGTACTTC. It specifies CASSPGTGAKEQYF. Full variable domain (rest looked up from reference TRBV7-3 and TRBJ2-7): GAGVSQTPSNKVTEKGKYVELRCDPISGHTALYWYRQSLGQGPEFLIYFQGTGAADDSGLPNDRFFAVRPEGSVSTLKIQRTERGDSAVYLCASSPGTGAKEQYFGPGTRLTVT.

This rearrangement joins TRBV7-6 to TRBJ1-2, with TRBD1 matching 7 bases. CDR3 length equals 16 residues. Germline V CDR1 and CDR2: SGHVS, FNYEAQ. Trimming at V came to 5 bases and at J to 5 bases, leaving 14 bases not matched to a gene. The CDR3: CASSPRADQGGYGYTF. CDR3 sequence (DNA): TGTGCCAGCAGCCCTCGGGCCGACCAGGGGGGATATGGCTACACCTTC.

This clone was seen once. This chain connects TRBV7-2 to TRBJ1-5; the match to TRBD1 covers 11 bases. The V and J ends lost 5 bases and 7 bases, in that order; junction bases with no gene match: 7. This CDR3 has 15 amino acids. Germline V gives CDR1 SGHTA, CDR2 FQGNSA. The CDR3 nucleotides are TGTGCCAGCAGCGCCGGGACAGGGGGGCCCCAGCCCCAGCATTTT. Amino acids: CASSAGTGGPQPQHF.

The rearrangement links TRBV10-3 to TRBJ1-2, with 7 bases aligning to TRBD1. The CDR3 spans 14 residues. Germline CDR1 and CDR2: ENHRY and SYGVKD. V lost 1 base, J lost 3 bases, and 2 bases stayed unmatched. In DNA form, the CDR3 reads TGTGCCATCAGTGAGTTGGGGACAGACTATGGCTACACCTTC. Residues: CAISELGTDYGYTF.

This chain joins TRBV3-1 (or the pseudogene TRBV3-2) and TRBJ1-5; weak D call: TRBD1 (6 bases). CDR3 length: 13 residues. Germline V CDR1 and CDR2: LGHDT, YNNKEL (reference sequence). Trimming took off 4 bases at V and 7 bases at J, with 11 bases between the two ends. CDR3 loop: CASSPGVRQPQHF. The DNA for the CDR3 is TGTGCCAGCAGCCCAGGGGTCCGGCAGCCCCAGCATTTT.

The V and J genes are TRBV2 and TRBJ2-7; 7 bases fit TRBD1. V trimming: 5 bases; J trimming: 2 bases; junction bases outside the gene matches: 6. The CDR3 runs to 14 residues. Germline V lookup: CDR1 SNHLY, CDR2 FYNNEI. Here the CDR3 reads CASSFRDSPYEQYF. CDR3 DNA sequence: TGTGCCAGCAGTTTCCGGGACAGCCCCTACGAGCAGTACTTC. The complete variable domain, with remaining parts taken from reference TRBV2 and TRBJ2-7, reads EPEVTQTPSHQVTQMGQEVILRCVPISNHLYFYWYRQILGQKVEFLVSFYNNEISEKSEIFDDQFSVERPDGSNFTLKIRSTKLEDSAMYFCASSFRDSPYEQYFGPGTRLTVT.

The V and J genes are TRBV4-3 and TRBJ2-7; D perhaps matches TRBD2 (6 bases). The CDR3 spans 14 residues. V shed 4 bases and J shed 6 bases, with 16 bases lying between them. Germline V CDR1 and CDR2: LGHNA, YSLEER. As DNA, the CDR3 is TGCGCCAGCAGCCGCCAAACGGGACTTTCCGAGCAGTACTTC. Translated, it gives CASSRQTGLSEQYF.

The chain combines TRBV5-1 with TRBJ1-6; D unclear. Germline CDR1 reads SGHRS; CDR2 reads YFSETQ. V lost 4 bases and J lost 3, with 14 bases in between. This CDR3 spans 16 amino acids. The CDR3 reads CASSHGESLYNSPLHF. CDR3 coding DNA: TGCGCCAGCAGCCACGGGGAGTCGCTCTATAATTCACCCCTCCACTTT.

The genes are TRBV27 and TRBJ1-6, with TRBD1 matching over 8 bases. Germline assignment: CDR1 MNHEY and CDR2 SMNVEV (reference sequence). This CDR3 is built from 14 residues. The V and J ends lost 4 bases and 9 bases, in that order; junction bases with no gene match: 5. CDR3 protein: CASSYDRGGSPLHF. In DNA, the CDR3 is TGTGCCAGCAGTTACGACAGGGGAGGTTCACCCCTCCACTTT.

V gene TRBV12-3 or TRBV12-4 combines with J gene TRBJ2-7; 8 nucleotides agree with TRBD2. With 6 bases clipped from V and 3 bases from J, the junction kept 4 bases outside the gene matches. The CDR3 runs 13 residues. CDR3 in amino acids: CASSLLAGYEQYF. DNA of the CDR3: TGTGCCAGCAGCCTTCTAGCGGGCTACGAGCAGTACTTC.

This chain uses TRBV5-3 with TRBJ2-5, with 8 bases matching TRBD1. TRBV5-3 is identified as an open reading frame with a role that is uncertain. The CDR3 consists of 13 residues. With V trimmed by 7 bases and J by 5 bases, 7 bases remained unmatched. The CDR3 here is CARSTGARETQYF. The CDR3 region has the DNA TGTGCCAGATCGACAGGGGCGAGGGAGACCCAGTACTTC.

This clone was detected only a few times. Written as DNA, the CDR3 is TGCGCCAGCAGCCAACCAGGGGCCCTAGCGGGGCCTGAGCAGTTCTTC. Translation gives CASSQPGALAGPEQFF. The chain employs TRBV4-1 and TRBJ2-1; 9 nucleotides match TRBD2. The CDR3 is made up of 16 amino acids. The germline V gene has CDR1 MGHRA and CDR2 YSYEKL. V shed 2 bases, J shed 9 bases, and the junction held 11 bases outside the gene matches.

This clone was counted a single time. The genes are TRBV29-1 and TRBJ2-7; D ambiguous. Trimming shortened V by 5 bases and J by 0 bases, and 8 bases separated the two germline ends. Germline V gene data show CDR1 as SQVTM and CDR2 as ANQGSEA. CDR3 size: 12 residues. CDR3 sequence: CSVRVSSYEQYF. CDR3 sequence (DNA): TGCAGCGTTCGGGTAAGCTCCTACGAGCAGTACTTC.

V usage is TRBV15 and J usage is TRBJ1-1; D is possibly TRBD1 (6 bases). Looked up from germline, CDR1 is LNHNV and CDR2 is YYDKDF (reference sequence). The CDR3 extends over 15 amino acids. The ends were cut back, 0 bases at V and 10 bases at J, with 18 bases in the middle. CDR3 residues: CATSRDRGAQGRAFF. For the CDR3, the DNA is TGTGCCACCAGCAGAGATAGAGGGGCACAGGGAAGAGCTTTCTTT. Variable domain in full (rest from reference TRBV15 and TRBJ1-1): DAMVIQNPRYQVTQFGKPVTLSCSQTLNHNVMYWYQQKSSQAPKLLFHYYDKDFNNEADTPDNFQSRRPNTSFCFLDIRSPGLGDTAMYLCATSRDRGAQGRAFFGQGTRLTVV.

This chain uses TRBV25-1 with TRBJ2-1, with D uncertain. Germline CDR1 reads MGHDK; CDR2 reads SYGVNS. V was cut by 3 bases and J by 2 bases, with 14 bases left in between. The CDR3 runs to 16 residues. The CDR3, as DNA: TGTGCCAGCAGTGATTCGATTAGCACGCCCTACAATGAGCAGTTCTTC. Translating gives CASSDSISTPYNEQFF.

This CDR3 is CASSYSTRGGGYTF. The CDR3 nucleotides are TGTGCCAGCAGTTACTCGACAAGGGGAGGTGGCTACACCTTC. This chain connects TRBV6-5 to TRBJ1-2; a possible D gene is TRBD1 (5 bases). This CDR3 contains 14 residues. The ends were cut back, 0 bases at V and 7 bases at J, with 12 bases in the middle. The V gene's germline CDR1 is MNHEY and CDR2 SVGAGI.

The J gene is TRBJ1-2, the V gene TRBV6-5; 9 positions agree with TRBD1. V trimming: 11 bases; J trimming: 7 bases; junction bases outside the gene matches: 8. CDR1 is MNHEY and CDR2 is SVGAGI in the germline V gene. CDR3 size: 12 residues. DNA for the CDR3: TGTGCCGCATGGGACAGGGCGGGTGGCTACACCTTC. Its translation: CAAWDRAGGYTF.

The chain joins TRBV5-1 to TRBJ2-1; TRBD1 matches at 11 bases. Germline trimming cut 4 bases from V and 6 bases from J; bases unmatched to any gene: 3. The CDR3 spans 14 residues. CDR1 and CDR2 from the germline V gene are SGHRS and YFSETQ. The CDR3 sequence: CASSGGQGANEQFF. CDR3 sequence (DNA): TGCGCCAGCAGCGGAGGACAGGGGGCCAATGAGCAGTTCTTC.

J is TRBJ1-1 and V is TRBV18; TRBD1 aligns across 7 bases. CDR1 and CDR2 (germline): KGHSH, LQKENI. There are 15 residues in the CDR3. Trimming took 3 bases from V and 0 from J; bases not matched to a gene: 4. The CDR3: CASSPGQTMNTEAFF. As DNA, the CDR3 is TGTGCCAGCTCACCGGGACAGACTATGAACACTGAAGCTTTCTTT.

The J gene is TRBJ1-2, the V gene TRBV7-2; TRBD1 matches 10 bases. Germline V gene data show CDR1 as SGHTA and CDR2 as FQGNSA. The CDR3 sequence is 13 residues long. V lost 2 bases and J lost 13; bases outside the gene matches: 7. CDR3 nucleotides: TGTGCCAGCAGCTTACGCGGTGGACAGGGGGTCACCTTC. This translates into CASSLRGGQGVTF.

This clone showed up just once. The chain's CDR3 is CASSARHGGLNTEAFF. The CDR3 DNA sequence: TGTGCCAGCAGCGCGCGCCACGGGGGATTGAACACTGAAGCTTTCTTT. The chain recombines TRBV9 with TRBJ1-1, with D possibly TRBD1 on 5 matching bases. Trimming stripped 3 bases from V and 0 bases from J, with 15 bases between. Germline lookup yields CDR1 SGDLS and CDR2 YYNGEE. CDR3 length: 16 amino acids.

V is TRBV19 and J is TRBJ2-7; D possibly corresponds to TRBD2 (6 bases). The CDR3 has 11 residues. Germline lookup yields CDR1 LNHDA and CDR2 SQIVND (reference sequence). V was cut by 7 bases and J by 9 bases, with 13 bases left in between. As DNA, the CDR3 is TGTGCCAGTAAAGAAACGGGGGTGCAGTACTTC. Protein sequence: CASKETGVQYF.

This sequence joins TRBV5-8 and TRBJ2-5; 7 nucleotides line up with TRBD2. Looked up from germline, CDR1 is SGHTS and CDR2 is YDEGEE. After removal of 5 bases from V and 5 bases from J, the junction contained 9 bases not matched to a gene. This CDR3 spans 14 amino acids. In DNA, the CDR3 is TGTGCCAGCAGAGTTGGATTGGGAGGGGAGACCCAGTACTTC. It specifies CASRVGLGGETQYF.

The rearrangement uses TRBV6-5 and TRBJ1-2; TRBD1 matches 7 bases. The V and J ends lost 4 bases and 1 base, in that order; junction bases with no gene match: 6. The CDR3 covers 15 residues. CDR1 and CDR2 (germline): MNHEY, SVGAGI. The CDR3: CASSLGQRYNYGYTF. The DNA for the CDR3 is TGTGCCAGCAGTTTGGGACAGCGATATAACTATGGCTACACCTTC.

This clone turned up a few times. This chain joins TRBV3-1 (or the pseudogene TRBV3-2) and TRBJ1-5; D is undetermined. This CDR3 region has 14 residues. Germline V gene sequence: CDR1 LGHDT, CDR2 YNNKEL (reference sequence). Trimming left V 4 bases short and J 1 base short, with 8 bases between. The CDR3 here is CASSPSASNQPQHF. CDR3 nucleotides: TGTGCCAGCAGCCCGTCAGCGAGCAATCAGCCCCAGCATTTT.

Only a few counts were recorded for this clone. V is TRBV4-3 and J is TRBJ2-3, with 9 bases lining up with TRBD2. Germline loops: CDR1 LGHNA, CDR2 YSLEER. The CDR3 totals 20 residues. V lost 3 bases to trimming and J lost 3 bases; unmatched junction nucleotides: 19. CDR3 DNA sequence: TGCGCCAGCAGCCAGGCTTTCTCCCGGCGGGGGGGCTTTATAACAGATACGCAGTATTTT. This gives the protein CASSQAFSRRGGFITDTQYF.

The V call is TRBV10-3, the J call TRBJ2-7; 9 nucleotides agree with TRBD2. This CDR3 comprises 14 residues. Germline CDR1 is ENHRY and CDR2 is SYGVKD. The V and J ends lost 9 bases and 2 bases, in that order; junction bases with no gene match: 8. The CDR3 protein is CAIQRSGGPYEQYF. CDR3 sequence (DNA): TGTGCCATTCAGCGGAGCGGGGGGCCCTACGAGCAGTACTTC.

The rearrangement joins TRBV7-8 to TRBJ2-1, with D perhaps TRBD2 (6 bases). Germline values: CDR1 SGHVS, CDR2 FQNEAQ. V gave up 1 base and J gave up 8 bases, with 18 bases separating them. This CDR3 is built from 16 residues. CDR3 protein: CASSLDFGLRRDEQFF. The CDR3 DNA reads TGTGCCAGCAGCTTAGATTTCGGACTACGAAGGGATGAGCAGTTCTTC.

This clone was observed a handful of times. The chain uses TRBV18 and TRBJ2-7, with D possibly being TRBD2 (6 bases). This CDR3 region has 14 residues. CDR1 is KGHSH and CDR2 is LQKENI in the germline V gene. Trimming pared 2 bases from V and 1 base from J, leaving 9 bases between. The CDR3 DNA is TGTGCCAGCTCACCAGCGGGGCCGTCCTACGAGCAGTACTTC. It specifies CASSPAGPSYEQYF.

This chain links TRBV3-1 (or the pseudogene TRBV3-2) with TRBJ2-4; TRBD2 aligns across 8 bases. Germline CDR1 and CDR2: LGHDT and YNNKEL (reference sequence). CDR3 length: 17 residues. Germline trimming cut 0 bases from V and 2 bases from J; bases unmatched to any gene: 6. Here the CDR3 reads CASSQDTGGATKNIQYF. The CDR3 bases are TGTGCCAGCAGCCAAGATACCGGGGGGGCAACCAAAAACATTCAGTACTTC.